Each of the 23 T cell receptor beta chains below was sequenced from the same sample in a study of siplizumab effects on memory and regulatory T cells (dated by TCRdb to about 2019). The protocol used for the library was the immunoSEQ multiplex PCR assay. TCRdb holds this immuneACCESS table with in-frame rearrangements only. Some clones are missing; in checked studies, unresolved V genes explain under half, and the rest has no known cause. Counted in this sample were 90,000 to 120,000 clones; around 90% of them appeared once. The top ten constitute roughly 2.7% of the sample. The sequencing input was CD4+ T cells sorted from blood. The receptors stem from a human donor in good health. Some clones in this sample may be carry-over from other donors' samples.

In DNA, the CDR3 is TGTGCCTGGAGTGGCGACGGGATCGGAAACACCATATATTTT. Amino acid sequence: CAWSGDGIGNTIYF. The rearrangement uses TRBV30 and TRBJ1-3; D gene ambiguous. The CDR3 length is 14 residues. Germline V gene lookup returns CDR1 GTSNPN and CDR2 SVGIG (reference sequence). Trimming took off 1 base at V and 4 bases at J, with 11 bases between the two ends.

This clone was seen a few times. The chain joins TRBV29-1 to TRBJ2-3, with D uncertain. The CDR3 contains 13 residues. V lost 3 bases to trimming and J lost 2 bases, with 9 bases between them. Per the germline V gene, CDR1 is SQVTM and CDR2 is ANQGSEA. In nucleotides, the CDR3 is TGCAGCGTTGACGACTCTAACACAGATACGCAGTATTTT. Translating it yields CSVDDSNTDTQYF.

The V gene is TRBV27, the J gene TRBJ2-3, with 9 bases identical to TRBD1. V lost 5 bases and J lost 0; bases outside the gene matches: 3. CDR3 length: 15 residues. Germline V gene lookup returns CDR1 MNHEY and CDR2 SMNVEV (reference sequence). CDR3 bases: TGTGCCAGCAGTCTAGGACAGGGGAGCACAGATACGCAGTATTTT. This codes for CASSLGQGSTDTQYF.

Only one count was recorded for this clone. The chain employs TRBV5-6 and TRBJ2-7; TRBD2 might be the D (6 bases). The CDR3 runs to 15 residues. Per germline, CDR1 SGHDT and CDR2 YYEEEE. Trimming removed 4 bases at V and 0 bases at J, with 14 bases between. The CDR3 loop is CASSLPGESSYEQYF. CDR3 coding DNA: TGTGCCAGCAGCCTCCCGGGAGAGAGCTCCTACGAGCAGTACTTC.

The chain combines TRBV30 with TRBJ1-6; D ambiguous. CDR1 is GTSNPN and CDR2 is SVGIG in the germline V gene (reference sequence). V was clipped by 3 bases and J by 7 bases, with 16 bases between them. The CDR3 extends over 15 amino acids. The CDR3 DNA reads TGTGCCTGGAGACTAACACGGATCCAGAATTCACCCCTCCACTTT. Protein: CAWRLTRIQNSPLHF.

The chain joins TRBV29-1 to TRBJ2-6, with a weak D call TRBD2 (5 bases). The CDR3 length is 17 residues. CDR1 and CDR2 (germline): SQVTM, ANQGSEA. V lost 3 bases, J lost 5 bases, and 20 bases lay in between. CDR3 region: CSVERESIQSRANVLTF. The DNA for the CDR3 is TGCAGCGTTGAGAGGGAAAGCATACAAAGTCGGGCCAACGTCCTGACTTTC.

This clone is a singleton in its sample. V and J are TRBV2 and TRBJ2-2; TRBD2 matches at 7 bases. V shed 6 bases, J shed 0 bases, and the junction held 7 bases outside the gene matches. The CDR3 extends over 16 amino acids. The germline gives CDR1 SNHLY, CDR2 FYNNEI. The CDR3 spells CASRRGLAANTGELFF. The CDR3 DNA sequence: TGTGCCAGCAGACGGGGCCTAGCGGCGAACACCGGGGAGCTGTTTTTT.

This clone turned up a few times. In DNA, the CDR3 is TGCGCCAGCAGCTTGGAAGGGGGAGGGGGCAATCAGCCCCAGCATTTT. Its translation: CASSLEGGGGNQPQHF. V gene TRBV5-1 combines with J gene TRBJ1-5; maybe TRBD1 (6 bases). This CDR3 contains 16 residues. Germline V gene data show CDR1 as SGHRS and CDR2 as YFSETQ. V lost 0 bases to trimming and J lost 2 bases, with 12 bases between them.

This sequence joins TRBV19 and TRBJ1-1, with 9 bases matching TRBD1. CDR1 and CDR2 from the germline V gene are LNHDA and SQIVND (reference sequence). V trimming: 6 bases; J trimming: 10 bases; junction bases outside the gene matches: 3. There are 11 residues in the CDR3. The CDR3 region is CASRETGGAFF. Here the CDR3 DNA reads TGTGCCAGTAGGGAGACAGGGGGAGCTTTCTTT.

This clone was detected once. The chain carries TRBV29-1 and TRBJ2-3, with 7 nucleotides matching TRBD1. The junction had 7 bases not matched to a gene; V was cut back by 5 bases and J by 8 bases. This CDR3 spans 12 amino acids. Germline V CDR1 and CDR2: SQVTM, ANQGSEA. The CDR3 bases are TGCAGCGTTCTTGGACAGGATGGTACGCAGTATTTT. The encoded protein is CSVLGQDGTQYF.

The chain couples TRBV19 to TRBJ2-7, with TRBD2 matching over 9 bases. CDR3 length: 15 residues. Germline CDR1 and CDR2: LNHDA and SQIVND (reference sequence). Losses at the gene ends were 5 bases for V and 6 bases for J; bases not matched to a gene: 11. CDR3 region: CASSPRAGAGGEQYF. CDR3 sequence (DNA): TGTGCCAGTAGTCCCCGAGCGGGAGCGGGGGGCGAGCAGTACTTC.

The chain carries TRBV2 and TRBJ2-7; D tentatively fits TRBD1 or TRBD2 (5 bases each). The CDR3 is 14 amino acids. Trimming removed 8 bases from V and 9 bases from J, with 23 bases in between. Germline-derived CDR1 and CDR2 are SNHLY and FYNNEI. The CDR3: CASSSERGASWQYF. The CDR3 DNA reads TGTGCCAGCTCCTCCGAAAGGGGAGCGTCCTGGCAGTACTTC.

The V gene is TRBV10-3, the J gene TRBJ2-7; D not resolved. V lost 0 bases and J lost 3, with 9 bases in between. Germline V gene sequence: CDR1 ENHRY, CDR2 SYGVKD. The CDR3 sequence is 14 residues long. CDR3 sequence: CAISESGRRYEQYF. In nucleotides, the CDR3 is TGTGCCATCAGTGAGTCTGGAAGGCGCTACGAGCAGTACTTC.

V usage is TRBV25-1 and J usage is TRBJ1-3, with D hard to call. The V gene's germline CDR1 is MGHDK and CDR2 SYGVNS. Trimming pared 5 bases from V and 0 bases from J, leaving 8 bases between. The CDR3 is 14 residues long. Written as DNA, the CDR3 is TGTGCCAGCAGTACGCGGGTCTCTGGAAACACCATATATTTT. Translating gives CASSTRVSGNTIYF.

V and J are TRBV4-2 and TRBJ2-7, with TRBD2 identical over 12 bases. The CDR3 is made up of 17 amino acids. Germline assignment: CDR1 LGHNA and CDR2 YNFKEQ. The trim removed 4 bases at V and 1 base at J, leaving 8 bases unmatched. The CDR3 here is CASSPDGTSGSSYEQYF. The CDR3 DNA reads as TGTGCCAGCAGCCCCGACGGGACTAGCGGGTCGTCCTACGAGCAGTACTTC.

The chain combines TRBV18 with TRBJ2-1, with 12 bases fitting TRBD2. Germline loops: CDR1 KGHSH, CDR2 LQKENI. After removal of 3 bases from V and 2 bases from J, the junction contained 2 bases not matched to a gene. This CDR3 is 16 amino acids long. CDR3 amino acids: CASSPRTSGTYNEQFF. The CDR3 DNA reads TGTGCCAGCTCACCCCGGACTAGCGGGACCTACAATGAGCAGTTCTTC.

The V and J genes are TRBV19 and TRBJ1-1; D may be TRBD1 (6 bases). From germline, CDR1 is LNHDA and CDR2 SQIVND (reference sequence). V was clipped by 1 base and J by 7 bases, with 13 bases between them. This CDR3 is built from 14 residues. CDR3 sequence (DNA): TGTGCCAGTAGTATAGTGGCAGGGGCCGGTGAAGCTTTCTTT. Encoded protein: CASSIVAGAGEAFF.

The chain links TRBV18 to TRBJ1-1; D remains ambiguous. Trimming took off 2 bases at V and 6 bases at J, with 10 bases between the two ends. CDR1 and CDR2 from the germline V gene are KGHSH and LQKENI. This CDR3 has 13 residues. The CDR3 reads CASSPDKRPEAFF. The CDR3 nucleotides read TGTGCCAGCTCACCAGACAAGAGGCCTGAAGCTTTCTTT.

This sequence joins TRBV7-6 and TRBJ2-6; D perhaps matches TRBD1 (6 bases). Per germline, CDR1 SGHVS and CDR2 FNYEAQ. Trimming stripped 0 bases from V and 1 base from J, with 19 bases between. CDR3 length equals 20 residues. The CDR3 DNA reads as TGTGCCAGCAGCTTAGCGAGGGCAGGGGAAGGGGTGTCTGGGGCCAACGTCCTGACTTTC. It specifies CASSLARAGEGVSGANVLTF.

The rearrangement links TRBV11-3 to TRBJ2-2, with 9 positions matching TRBD2. The germline gives CDR1 SGHNT, CDR2 YENEEA. This CDR3 has 13 amino acids. V shed 6 bases and J 5 bases; nucleotides not matched to a gene: 1. This CDR3 reads CASSLAGTGELFF. The CDR3 nucleotides are TGTGCCAGCAGTCTAGCGGGAACCGGGGAGCTGTTTTTT.

The chain joins TRBV10-2 to TRBJ1-4; D might be TRBD1 (6 bases). V was shortened by 2 bases and J by 10 bases, with 8 bases between the two germline ends. CDR1 and CDR2 (germline): WSHSY, SAAADI. CDR3 length: 12 residues. CDR3 amino acids: CASSEGGGKLFF. CDR3 nucleotide sequence: TGCGCCAGCAGTGAGGGGGGCGGAAAACTGTTTTTT.

The chain recombines TRBV28 with TRBJ2-1; D unclear. The CDR3 is made up of 15 amino acids. With 6 bases removed from V and 5 bases from J, the gap between germline ends came to 17 bases. The germline V gene has CDR1 MDHEN and CDR2 SYDVKM. CDR3: CASSPEDLRNNEQFF. The CDR3 nucleotides are TGTGCCAGCAGCCCCGAGGACCTACGGAACAATGAGCAGTTCTTC.

The genes are TRBV25-1 and TRBJ2-3; D ambiguous. The CDR3 loop spans 12 amino acids. CDR1 is MGHDK, CDR2 SYGVNS, per germline. Trimming removed 4 bases at V and 10 bases at J, with 12 bases between. The chain's CDR3 is CASSVTGGAQYF. In nucleotides, the CDR3 is TGTGCCAGCAGTGTAACGGGTGGTGCGCAGTATTTT.